The text below deals with one TCR beta chain. This entry is derived from a study of technical replicates of blood from a few donors. The method was immunoSEQ multiplex PCR; TCRdb's version includes in-frame clones alone and lacks a portion of them. The repertoire holds around 79,000 clones, with around 94% as singletons. The CDR3 loop spans 18 amino acids. The chain recombines TRBV1 with TRBJ2-6; the table assigns TRBD1, which was not confirmed against the DNA. TRBV1 is a documented pseudogene. The TCR comes from a human donor in good health. The sequenced material came from T cells isolated from PBMCs. CDR3 nucleotide sequence: TGCACCAGCAGCCTAGGGACAGGGGGGAGCTCTGGGGCCAACGTCCTGACTTTC. It is translated as CTSSLGTGGSSGANVLTF.